One sample yielded the 27 T cell receptor beta chains listed below, sequenced in a study of cytomegalovirus exposure and HLA in healthy donors (TCRdb year 2017). Library preparation employed the immunoSEQ multiplex PCR assay. The immuneACCESS repertoire file appears here via TCRdb, limited to in-frame rearrangements. These files lack a portion of the clones; in checked studies, under half of the deficit traces to unresolved V genes, and the cause of the others is not known. Here the sample has fewer than 200,000 clones; around 88% occur a single time. The biggest ten clones account for approximately 2.2% of the sample. Sequencing used PBMCs. Receptors were obtained from a woman aged 18-29 years in good health and CMV-seronegative.

The chain links TRBV25-1 to TRBJ2-7, with 7 bases lining up with TRBD1. The germline V gene has CDR1 MGHDK and CDR2 SYGVNS. The CDR3 contains 17 residues. V lost 4 bases to trimming and J lost 0 bases; unmatched junction nucleotides: 12. The DNA of the CDR3 is TGTGCCAGCAGTGCCCCCCCAAAGGACAGGTTCTCCTACGAGCAGTACTTC. The encoded protein is CASSAPPKDRFSYEQYF.

This rearrangement joins TRBV7-2 to TRBJ2-1; the D is unclear. The CDR3 loop spans 16 amino acids. From germline, CDR1 is SGHTA and CDR2 FQGNSA. V dropped 2 bases and J dropped 0 bases, with 11 bases sitting between them. CDR3 sequence: CASSLTALSSYNEQFF. As DNA, the CDR3 is TGTGCCAGCAGCTTAACAGCTCTGAGCTCCTACAATGAGCAGTTCTTC.

The chain joins TRBV2 to TRBJ2-7; no definite D call. Trimming removed 6 bases from V and 3 bases from J, with 12 bases in between. CDR3 size: 13 residues. Germline CDR1 is SNHLY and CDR2 is FYNNEI. In DNA, the CDR3 is TGTGCCAGCAGCTCGCCTCGGTACTACGAGCAGTACTTC. Amino acid sequence: CASSSPRYYEQYF.

The chain employs TRBV5-4 and TRBJ2-7; 10 positions match TRBD1. Germline CDR1 reads SGHNT; CDR2 reads YYREEE (reference sequence). With 6 bases clipped from V and 3 bases from J, the junction kept 6 bases outside the gene matches. The CDR3 sequence is 14 residues long. The CDR3 sequence is CASTVGTGDYEQYF. The DNA for the CDR3 is TGTGCCAGCACTGTGGGGACAGGGGACTACGAGCAGTACTTC.

This clone was seen a single time. The V and J genes are TRBV18 and TRBJ1-2; weak D call: TRBD1 (6 bases). Trimming removed 4 bases from V and 5 bases from J, with 20 bases in between. The length of the CDR3 is 16 residues. Germline V gives CDR1 KGHSH, CDR2 LQKENI. CDR3 amino acids: CASSRRDRDILYGYTF. The CDR3 nucleotides are TGTGCCAGCTCACGGAGAGACCGGGACATACTATATGGCTACACCTTC.

The chain combines TRBV7-2 with TRBJ2-3; 8 bases are a match to TRBD2. The length of the CDR3 is 17 residues. V shed 5 bases, J shed 5 bases, and the junction held 15 bases outside the gene matches. The V gene's germline CDR1 is SGHTA and CDR2 FQGNSA. As DNA, the CDR3 is TGTGCCAGCAGCCGCTTCTACGGGCGGGAGGATATAGATACGCAGTATTTT. Encoded protein: CASSRFYGREDIDTQYF.

The chain is built from TRBV5-8 and TRBJ2-7; 8 bases agree with TRBD1. Germline-derived CDR1 and CDR2 are SGHTS and YDEGEE. J lost 3 bases, V lost 1 base, and 6 bases had no gene match. There are 15 residues in the CDR3. The CDR3 nucleotides are TGTGCCAGCAGCTTGCTGACAGGGGAATACTACGAGCAGTACTTC. It specifies CASSLLTGEYYEQYF.

A word on this clone: An end of the junction does not agree with germline; a read error may underlie this. The V call is TRBV6-1, the J call TRBJ1-1; D unclear. The CDR3 spans 13 residues. The germline V gene encodes CDR1 MNHNS and CDR2 SASEGT. CDR3 protein: CASSSPRSTVVDF. As DNA, the CDR3 is TGTGCCAGCTCGTCTCCAAGGAGTACGGTCGTCGACTTT.

The rearrangement links TRBV5-1 to TRBJ1-1; no firm D call. Germline V gene lookup returns CDR1 SGHRS and CDR2 YFSETQ. V gave up 4 bases and J gave up 6 bases, with 22 bases separating them. The CDR3 has 16 amino acids. This chain's CDR3 is CASSRSGRGFAPEAFF. The CDR3 nucleotides are TGCGCCAGCAGCCGATCCGGGCGGGGTTTTGCCCCTGAAGCTTTCTTT.

Only one count was recorded for this clone. CDR3 coding DNA: TGTGCCAGCAAACCAGCGGGCATCGCCGGGGAGCTGTTTTTT. Amino acids: CASKPAGIAGELFF. This chain joins TRBV11-2 and TRBJ2-2; possibly TRBD2 for D (6 bases). V was cut by 7 bases and J by 6 bases, with 15 bases left in between. CDR3 length: 14 amino acids. The germline CDR1 and CDR2 sequences are SGHAT and FQNNGV.

The gene calls are TRBV5-1 and TRBJ1-2, with a tentative D call TRBD1 (6 bases). Germline CDR1 reads SGHRS; CDR2 reads YFSETQ. The CDR3 extends over 14 amino acids. V shed 6 bases and J shed 7 bases, with 19 bases lying between them. The CDR3 region has the DNA TGCGCCAGCAACCCCGTCCAGGGAGGGGGTGGCTACACCTTC. This encodes CASNPVQGGGGYTF.

V usage is TRBV6-1 and J usage is TRBJ1-1, with 7 bases fitting TRBD1. Germline CDR1 is MNHNS and CDR2 is SASEGT. V shed 3 bases and J 4 bases; nucleotides not matched to a gene: 5. This CDR3 is 14 amino acids long. CDR3 nucleotide sequence: TGTGCCAGCAGTGATTACAGGGGAGGCACTGAAGCTTTCTTT. Residues: CASSDYRGGTEAFF.

This clone was found once. The rearrangement joins TRBV27 to TRBJ1-4, with TRBD1 matching over 9 bases. V was pared by 5 bases and J by 6 bases, with 19 bases of the junction left unmatched. Germline V gene data show CDR1 as MNHEY and CDR2 as SMNVEV (reference sequence). CDR3 length: 19 residues. The CDR3 coding sequence is TGTGCCAGCAGTCCCCGACCGGGACAGGGCGTAGATTCATATGAAAAACTGTTTTTT. Protein sequence: CASSPRPGQGVDSYEKLFF.

The chain employs TRBV5-1 and TRBJ1-6; 12 nucleotides agree with TRBD1. The CDR3 is made up of 20 amino acids. CDR1 is SGHRS and CDR2 is YFSETQ in the germline V gene. Trimming cost V 4 bases and J 0 bases; bases outside gene matches: 11. CDR3 residues: CASSLGKGQGAFSYNSPLHF. CDR3 nucleotide sequence: TGCGCCAGCAGCCTTGGAAAGGGACAGGGGGCCTTCTCCTATAATTCACCCCTCCACTTT.

V is TRBV6-5 and J is TRBJ1-1; D is possibly TRBD1 (5 bases). Trimming stripped 2 bases from V and 1 base from J, with 11 bases between. CDR1 is MNHEY and CDR2 is SVGAGI in the germline V gene. The CDR3 runs 15 residues. This CDR3 reads CASSYGDRTNTEAFF. The CDR3 coding sequence is TGTGCCAGCAGTTACGGAGACAGAACGAACACTGAAGCTTTCTTT.

The chain couples TRBV7-9 to TRBJ2-2, with D tentatively TRBD1 (6 bases). The length of the CDR3 is 15 residues. The germline V gene encodes CDR1 SEHNR and CDR2 FQNEAQ (reference sequence). With 3 bases removed from V and 1 base from J, the gap between germline ends came to 9 bases. The CDR3 coding sequence is TGTGCCAGCAGCTTGCAACAGGGGAACACCGGGGAGCTGTTTTTT. It yields the protein CASSLQQGNTGELFF.

The gene calls are TRBV2 and TRBJ1-1, with D tentatively TRBD1 (6 bases). Trimming removed 2 bases at V and 1 base at J, with 8 bases between. The CDR3 loop spans 14 amino acids. The germline V gene has CDR1 SNHLY and CDR2 FYNNEI. The CDR3 nucleotides read TGTGCCAGCAGTGAACAGGGGCCGAACACTGAAGCTTTCTTT. Residues: CASSEQGPNTEAFF.

The CDR3 coding sequence is TGCGCCAGCAGGGGACAGGGGAATAAGCTGTTTTTT. This codes for CASRGQGNKLFF. This chain links TRBV5-1 with TRBJ1-4, with TRBD1 matching over 10 bases. The germline CDR1 and CDR2 sequences are SGHRS and YFSETQ. CDR3 size: 12 residues. After removal of 5 bases from V and 14 bases from J, the junction contained 6 bases not matched to a gene.

The chain uses TRBV6-5 and TRBJ2-3, with 8 positions matching TRBD2. This CDR3 spans 16 amino acids. Germline CDR1 MNHEY, CDR2 SVGAGI. V shed 2 bases, J shed 5 bases, and the junction held 9 bases outside the gene matches. The chain's CDR3 is CASSYTGTRNIDTQYF. CDR3 sequence (DNA): TGTGCCAGCAGTTACACCGGGACTAGAAACATAGATACGCAGTATTTT.

In its sample, this clone was seen once. The chain has TRBV6-5 and TRBJ2-1; 9 nucleotides agree with TRBD2. J was trimmed by 8 bases and V by 2 bases; bases with no gene match: 10. CDR1 and CDR2 (germline): MNHEY, SVGAGI. CDR3 size: 16 residues. The DNA of the CDR3 is TGTGCCAGCAGTTACGAGGGCGGGAGGGCCAAAGATGAGCAGTTCTTC. Protein: CASSYEGGRAKDEQFF.

This chain links TRBV6-1 with TRBJ2-7; TRBD1 aligns across 9 bases. The CDR3 is made up of 16 amino acids. The J segment lost 3 bases and the V segment lost 4 bases, leaving 10 bases of the junction unmatched. CDR1 is MNHNS and CDR2 is SASEGT in the germline V gene. The CDR3 sequence is CASSVGDRAGYYEQYF. DNA for the CDR3: TGTGCCAGCAGTGTGGGGGACAGGGCGGGATACTACGAGCAGTACTTC.

V usage is TRBV10-3 and J usage is TRBJ2-7, with TRBD2 as a possible D gene (7 bases). Deletions cut 8 bases from V and 2 bases from J, with 13 bases between. The CDR3 is made up of 13 amino acids. The germline V gene has CDR1 ENHRY and CDR2 SYGVKD. CDR3 sequence: CAIGEGGTYEQYF. CDR3 nucleotide sequence: TGTGCCATCGGGGAGGGGGGGACCTACGAGCAGTACTTC.

The V and J genes are TRBV30 and TRBJ2-6; D gene unclear. This CDR3 is 14 amino acids long. Germline values: CDR1 GTSNPN, CDR2 SVGIG (reference sequence). Trimming cost V 2 bases and J 4 bases, with 9 bases left between them. In DNA form, the CDR3 reads TGTGCCTGGAGTCGACTGGCCGGGGCCAACGTCCTGACTTTC. It encodes CAWSRLAGANVLTF.

This chain joins TRBV10-3 and TRBJ1-2; TRBD1 is a possible D gene (5 bases). Trimming took 9 bases from V and 6 from J, leaving 20 bases between them. CDR3 length: 14 amino acids. Germline assignment: CDR1 ENHRY and CDR2 SYGVKD. The CDR3: CAILKGQGGNGYTF. In DNA form, the CDR3 reads TGTGCCATATTAAAAGGGCAGGGAGGGAATGGCTACACCTTC.

Only one count was recorded for this clone. This chain uses TRBV7-2 with TRBJ1-1; no definite D call. Germline V gives CDR1 SGHTA, CDR2 FQGNSA. V lost 1 base to trimming and J lost 4 bases, with 10 bases between them. This CDR3 has 14 residues. The CDR3 sequence: CASSLGAGSTEAFF. In nucleotides, the CDR3 is TGTGCCAGCAGCTTAGGGGCGGGGTCCACTGAAGCTTTCTTT.

The V call is TRBV7-6, the J call TRBJ2-3; 13 bases map to TRBD2. Germline CDR1 is SGHVS and CDR2 is FNYEAQ. The junction had 13 bases not matched to a gene; V was cut back by 5 bases and J by 2 bases. This CDR3 contains 19 residues. The CDR3 is CASSLRTLTSGGATDTQYF. CDR3 DNA sequence: TGTGCCAGCAGCCTCCGCACCCTTACTAGCGGGGGGGCCACAGATACGCAGTATTTT.

The genes are TRBV19 and TRBJ2-2; 10 nucleotides agree with TRBD2. Germline CDR1 reads LNHDA; CDR2 reads SQIVND (reference sequence). The CDR3 contains 17 residues. The ends lost 6 bases at V and 0 bases at J; junction bases unmatched: 7. The CDR3 DNA reads TGTGCCAGTAGCCCCCCTAGCGGGAGAGCGAACACCGGGGAGCTGTTTTTT. Its translation: CASSPPSGRANTGELFF.